These 2 T cell receptor beta chains were all obtained from the same sample, sequenced in a study of T cell repertoires in aging, cancer and after chemotherapy. TRB rearrangements spanning V, D and J were amplified using mixed TRB-A/B primers. TCRdb used MiXCR to reprocess the multiplex PCR reads, holding one entry per CDR3 protein. The table has 2,500 to 3,500 distinct CDR3 sequences, about 32% seen once. The template was genomic DNA from peripheral blood, not RNA. The sequencing sample was made of blood. These receptors were taken from a human donor with a solid tumor.

This clonotype is classed as medium-sized. The chain employs TRBV7-2 and TRBJ2-5, with D perhaps TRBD1 or TRBD2 (5 bases each). The CDR3 consists of 13 residues. Germline CDR1 is SGHTA and CDR2 is FQGNSA. Deletions cut 3 bases from V and 5 bases from J, with 10 bases between. The DNA for the CDR3 is TGTGCCAGCAGCTTGGGGACGTGGGAGACCCAGTACTTC. It translates to CASSLGTWETQYF.

This clonotype is medium-sized. Written as DNA, the CDR3 is TGCAGCGTTGAACGCCAGGGGGACAATGAGCAGTTCTTC. It is translated as CSVERQGDNEQFF. The chain uses TRBV29-1 and TRBJ2-1; 7 bases are shared with TRBD1. Germline CDR1 reads SQVTM; CDR2 reads ANQGSEA. Losses at the gene ends were 2 bases for V and 5 bases for J; bases not matched to a gene: 3. This CDR3 comprises 13 residues.